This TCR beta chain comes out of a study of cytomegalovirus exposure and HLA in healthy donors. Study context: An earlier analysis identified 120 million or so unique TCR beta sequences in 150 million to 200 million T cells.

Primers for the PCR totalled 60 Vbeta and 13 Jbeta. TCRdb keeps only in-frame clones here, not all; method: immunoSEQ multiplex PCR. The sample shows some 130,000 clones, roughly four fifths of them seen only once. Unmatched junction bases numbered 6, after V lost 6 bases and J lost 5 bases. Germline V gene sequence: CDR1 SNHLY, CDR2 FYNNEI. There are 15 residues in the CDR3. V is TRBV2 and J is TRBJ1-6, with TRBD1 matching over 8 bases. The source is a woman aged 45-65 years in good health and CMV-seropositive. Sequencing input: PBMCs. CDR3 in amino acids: CASRTPGQDNSPLHF. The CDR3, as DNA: TGTGCCAGCAGAACACCGGGACAGGATAATTCACCCCTCCACTTT.